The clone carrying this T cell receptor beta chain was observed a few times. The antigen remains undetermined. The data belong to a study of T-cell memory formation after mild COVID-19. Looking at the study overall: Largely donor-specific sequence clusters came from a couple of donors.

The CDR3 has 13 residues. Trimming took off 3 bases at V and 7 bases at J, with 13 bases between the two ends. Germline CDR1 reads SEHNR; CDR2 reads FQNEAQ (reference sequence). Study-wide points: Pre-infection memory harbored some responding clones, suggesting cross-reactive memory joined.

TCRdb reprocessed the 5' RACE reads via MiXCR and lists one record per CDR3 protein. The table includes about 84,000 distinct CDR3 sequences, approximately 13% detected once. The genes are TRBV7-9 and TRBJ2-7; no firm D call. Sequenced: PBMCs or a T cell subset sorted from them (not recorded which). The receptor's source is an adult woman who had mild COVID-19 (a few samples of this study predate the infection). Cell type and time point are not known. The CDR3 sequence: CASSFDVLGEQYF. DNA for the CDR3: TGTGCCAGCAGCTTCGATGTATTGGGGGAGCAGTACTTC.